This TCR beta chain is from a study of human T cells and chemical hapten exposure. Study-level information: Chiefly women, the patients showed alopecia areata, totalis or universalis. Study-wide findings and caveats: There were significantly more large CDR3 similarity clusters among expanded TCRs than among controls.

This CDR3 contains 12 residues. Trimming left V 5 bases short and J 0 bases short, with 4 bases between. The germline V gene encodes CDR1 SQVTM and CDR2 ANQGSEA. Time point defined: patch test 1, 2 weeks after DPC sensitization. The treatment is: therapeutic diphenylcyclopropenone sensitization with weekly scalp DPC. This clonotype came up many times. Its cognate antigen is unknown. MiXCR, applied by TCRdb to the RACE reads, yields one record per CDR3 protein. The sample consists of under 85,000 distinct CDR3 sequences, about 9.3% of them appearing once. The chain recombines TRBV29-1 with TRBJ2-2; D is ambiguous. This specimen consisted of whole blood, obtained in connection with sensitization to the hapten diphenylcyclopropenone (DPC). This clonotype was obtained from a woman aged 45-65 years with alopecia areata. Some clones in this sample may be carry-over from other donors' samples. In DNA, the CDR3 is TGCAGCGTTAAAACGAACACCGGGGAGCTGTTTTTT. It yields the protein CSVKTNTGELFF.